The T cell receptor beta chain described here comes from a study of cytomegalovirus exposure and HLA in healthy donors. Overall study context: The roughly 120 validation repertoires were reported in a later analysis to have been generated on the same platform as the 666 first-cohort repertoires.

TCRdb keeps only in-frame clones here, not all; method: immunoSEQ multiplex PCR. The sample holds more than 95,000 clones, 89% seen once. About this clone: The antigen is unknown.

This CDR3 has 16 residues. The J segment lost 6 bases and the V segment lost 4 bases, leaving 4 bases of the junction unmatched. Germline V gene lookup returns CDR1 SGHTA and CDR2 FQGNSA. Study observations and caveats: Investigators reported 164 TCR beta chains as tied to cytomegalovirus. In vitro data verified a few CMV-associated chains as specific for CMV antigens. Rarity characterized most TCR sequences, yet some public TCRs appeared in many donors.

The sequencing input was PBMCs. The origin of this receptor is a young woman in good health and CMV-seronegative. This sequence joins TRBV7-2 and TRBJ2-2; 14 bases match TRBD2. The CDR3 is CASSSKTSGRAGELFF. The CDR3 DNA is TGTGCCAGCAGCTCAAAGACTAGCGGGAGGGCCGGGGAGCTGTTTTTT. Full variable domain (remainder filled in from reference TRBV7-2 and TRBJ2-2): GAGVSQSPSNKVTEKGKDVELRCDPISGHTALYWYRQSLGQGLEFLIYFQGNSAPDKSGLPSDRFSAERTGGSVSTLTIQRTQQEDSAVYLCASSSKTSGRAGELFFGEGSRLTVL.